These T cell receptor beta chains were read from a single sample in a study of blood T cell repertoires in COVID-19. Data came from immunoSEQ multiplex PCR; TCRdb stores just in-frame clones and leaves some out. The table lists roughly 130,000 clones, about four fifths of them singletons. The sequencing input was peripheral blood. Source of these receptors: a man of 80 years or more with acute or convalescent COVID-19. CDR3s include the opening cysteine and the closing phenylalanine or tryptophan. The order of the fields is D gene, J gene, V gene, clone size, CDR3 protein, CDR3 DNA. A D gene is named only where the DNA matches it firmly. Expanded clones get a size class; other rows say once, few or many, or leave the size out.

TRBD1 | TRBJ1-2 | TRBV5-6 | - | CASSFSDRGVMGYTF | TGTGCCAGCAGCTTTTCCGACAGGGGGGTTATGGGCTACACCTTC
- | TRBJ1-5 | TRBV10-2 | - | CASRLDNNSNQPQHF | TGCGCCAGCAGGTTGGACAATAATAGCAATCAGCCCCAGCATTTT
TRBD1 | TRBJ2-5 | TRBV24-1 | - | CATSKVGRGPETQYF | TGTGCCACCAGTAAAGTGGGCAGGGGGCCGGAGACCCAGTACTTC
- | TRBJ1-2 | TRBV28 | many | CASSFLGGGYGYTF | TGTGCCAGCAGTTTTTTGGGGGGAGGGTATGGCTACACCTTC
- | TRBJ2-2 | TRBV5-1 | - | CASSVLGLDTGELFF | TGCGCCAGCAGCGTATTGGGTCTAGACACCGGGGAGCTGTTTTTT
TRBD1 | TRBJ1-4 | TRBV27 | few | CASSRDSLNEKLFF | TGTGCCAGCAGCAGGGACAGTCTAAATGAAAAACTGTTTTTT
- | TRBJ1-1 | TRBV6-5 | - | CASWRGTRTEAFF | TGTGCCAGCTGGCGGGGGACCCGCACTGAAGCTTTCTTT
- | TRBJ1-5 | TRBV2 | few | CASTEGGAGNQPQHF | TGTGCCAGCACCGAAGGGGGGGCTGGCAATCAGCCCCAGCATTTT
- | TRBJ2-1 | TRBV7-6 | - | CASSTLLRGGEQFF | TGTGCCAGCAGCACTCTCCTTAGGGGGGGTGAGCAGTTCTTC
- | TRBJ2-1 | TRBV7-2 | - | CASSLLGAYNEQFF | TGTGCCAGCAGCTTACTCGGGGCCTACAATGAGCAGTTCTTC
TRBD1 | TRBJ2-1 | TRBV6-5 | - | CASSRQGYNEQFF | TGTGCCAGCAGTAGACAGGGCTACAATGAGCAGTTCTTC
TRBD1 | TRBJ1-5 | TRBV18 | few | CASSPEGDRAQPQHF | TGTGCCAGCTCACCAGAAGGGGACAGGGCTCAGCCCCAGCATTTT
- | TRBJ1-1 | TRBV18 | once | CASSPVKGLDTEAFF | TGTGCCAGCTCACCCGTCAAGGGGCTAGACACTGAAGCTTTCTTT
- | TRBJ2-2 | TRBV9 | - | CASSVSGAGELFF | TGTGCCAGCAGCGTCAGCGGAGCCGGGGAGCTGTTTTTT
TRBD1 | TRBJ2-3 | TRBV7-2 | - | CASSATGTRTDTQYF | TGTGCCAGCAGCGCGACAGGGACCCGCACAGATACGCAGTATTTT
- | TRBJ2-2 | TRBV7-9 | - | CASSLSVTTGTGELFF | TGTGCCAGCAGCTTAAGCGTAACGACGGGGACCGGGGAGCTGTTTTTT
- | TRBJ2-3 | TRBV10-3 | many | CASIRGTGGNTDTQYF | TGTGCCTCCATTCGGGGGACGGGCGGGAACACAGATACGCAGTATTTT